These 17 T cell receptor beta chains share one sample of origin, sequenced in a study of T cell responses to AZD1222 COVID-19 vaccine. TCRdb's table, derived via immunoSEQ multiplex PCR, lists solely in-frame clones and lacks some. The sample shows about 110,000 clones, 85% to 90% of them seen only once. The material was peripheral blood, obtained 28 days after the second AZD1222 dose. The receptors derive from an adult who received the AZD1222 COVID-19 vaccine.

The rearrangement links TRBV6-1 to TRBJ1-3, with D maybe TRBD1 (5 bases). The CDR3 extends over 14 amino acids. The germline V gene has CDR1 MNHNS and CDR2 SASEGT. With 1 base removed from V and 4 bases from J, the gap between germline ends came to 8 bases. The CDR3 nucleotides are TGTGCCAGCAGTGAAGGGGGGTACGGAAACACCATATATTTT. Protein sequence: CASSEGGYGNTIYF.

The genes are TRBV27 and TRBJ2-7, with 13 bases lining up with TRBD2. In germline, CDR1 is MNHEY, CDR2 SMNVEV (reference sequence). The CDR3 contains 18 residues. J was trimmed by 3 bases and V by 6 bases; bases with no gene match: 14. CDR3 sequence (DNA): TGTGCCAGCAGCACTAGCGGGAGGGCCCCCCACATTCACTACGAGCAGTACTTC. Protein product: CASSTSGRAPHIHYEQYF.

This chain's CDR3 is CASSLALQGGEAFF. The DNA of the CDR3 is TGTGCCAGCAGCTTAGCATTACAGGGAGGTGAAGCTTTCTTT. The V and J genes are TRBV5-4 and TRBJ1-1, with a weak D call TRBD1 (6 bases). Germline loops: CDR1 SGHNT, CDR2 YYREEE (reference sequence). This CDR3 is built from 14 residues. The V end was cut by 2 bases, the J end by 7 bases, with 15 bases between.

The rearrangement uses TRBV4-2 and TRBJ2-3; possibly TRBD2 for D (7 bases). The CDR3 extends over 16 amino acids. The V end was cut by 2 bases, the J end by 2 bases, with 14 bases between. Germline V CDR1 and CDR2: LGHNA, YNFKEQ. Here the CDR3 reads CASSQRGGPNTDTQYF. Here the CDR3 DNA reads TGTGCCAGCAGCCAACGCGGGGGCCCCAACACAGATACGCAGTATTTT.

The rearrangement joins TRBV9 to TRBJ1-6, with D maybe TRBD1 (6 bases). The CDR3 runs 16 residues. Germline CDR1 reads SGDLS; CDR2 reads YYNGEE. Trimming cost V 3 bases and J 0 bases, with 10 bases left between them. CDR3 in amino acids: CASSAQGSSYNSPLHF. CDR3 in DNA: TGTGCCAGCAGCGCTCAGGGGAGCTCCTATAATTCACCCCTCCACTTT.

The CDR3 protein is CASSSTATPMNTEAFF. In DNA form, the CDR3 reads TGTGCCAGCAGTTCAACCGCCACACCCATGAACACTGAAGCTTTCTTT. This chain joins TRBV28 and TRBJ1-1, with no clear D. V lost 4 bases and J 0 bases, leaving 15 bases between the germline ends. The germline V gene has CDR1 MDHEN and CDR2 SYDVKM. This CDR3 contains 16 residues.

The chain employs TRBV27 and TRBJ1-5; D unclear. Deletions cut 7 bases from V and 6 bases from J, with 25 bases between. CDR1 and CDR2 from the germline V gene are MNHEY and SMNVEV (reference sequence). The CDR3 is 17 amino acids. Here the CDR3 reads CASTLSSVSGRGQPQHF. The CDR3 DNA is TGTGCCAGCACCCTTTCCTCGGTTAGTGGGCGAGGTCAGCCCCAGCATTTT.

The table lists this clone with many counts. The rearrangement uses TRBV19 and TRBJ2-2; 13 bases align to TRBD2. This CDR3 has 16 amino acids. V shed 4 bases and J 6 bases; nucleotides not matched to a gene: 5. CDR1 and CDR2 from the germline V gene are LNHDA and SQIVND (reference sequence). CDR3 in DNA: TGTGCCAGTAGTAGTGTAGGGACTAGCGGGGCCGGGGAGCTGTTTTTT. Translation gives CASSSVGTSGAGELFF.

This clone has more than one count but fewer than ten. The chain has TRBV5-1 and TRBJ1-6; no clear D. Germline assignment: CDR1 SGHRS and CDR2 YFSETQ. The CDR3 is 16 residues long. Trimming took off 4 bases at V and 0 bases at J, with 11 bases between the two ends. The CDR3 spells CASSLNPSSYNSPLHF. CDR3 bases: TGCGCCAGCAGCCTAAATCCGAGCTCCTATAATTCACCCCTCCACTTT. Drawing the rest from reference TRBV5-1 and TRBJ1-6, the complete variable domain is KAGVTQTPRYLIKTRGQQVTLSCSPISGHRSVSWYQQTPGQGLQFLFEYFSETQRNKGNFPGRFSGRQFSNSRSEMNVSTLELGDSALYLCASSLNPSSYNSPLHFGNGTRLTVT.

The chain combines TRBV5-6 with TRBJ1-2, with 11 positions matching TRBD1. There are 15 residues in the CDR3. Per the germline V gene, CDR1 is SGHDT and CDR2 is YYEEEE. V trimming: 4 bases; J trimming: 5 bases; junction bases outside the gene matches: 7. The CDR3 sequence: CASSRTGGTLYGYTF. Here the CDR3 DNA reads TGTGCCAGCAGCCGGACAGGGGGCACTCTGTATGGCTACACCTTC.

CDR3 in DNA: TGTGCCAGCAGTTTATTTCCGGGGAGCCTCAATGAGCAGTTCTTC. This sequence encodes CASSLFPGSLNEQFF. This chain links TRBV28 with TRBJ2-1, with TRBD2 as a possible D gene (5 bases). CDR1 MDHEN and CDR2 SYDVKM come from the germline V gene. Trimming pared 1 base from V and 6 bases from J, leaving 13 bases between. The CDR3 spans 15 residues.

CDR3 amino acids: CASSLGGLQGFTNYGYTF. In DNA form, the CDR3 reads TGTGCCAGCAGCTTGGGTGGATTGCAGGGGTTTACTAACTATGGCTACACCTTC. V and J are TRBV5-4 and TRBJ1-2, with D possibly being TRBD1 (6 bases). The V end was cut by 0 bases, the J end by 0 bases, with 18 bases between. The CDR3 totals 18 residues. Germline values: CDR1 SGHNT, CDR2 YYREEE (reference sequence).

This chain connects TRBV27 to TRBJ2-2; TRBD1 matches at 7 bases. This CDR3 is 15 amino acids long. The V gene end was trimmed by 5 bases and the J gene end by 2 bases; junction bases not matched to a gene: 5. CDR1 is MNHEY, CDR2 SMNVEV, per germline (reference sequence). This CDR3 is CASSKGALNTGELFF. The CDR3 DNA is TGTGCCAGCAGTAAGGGGGCCCTAAACACCGGGGAGCTGTTTTTT.

J is TRBJ2-5 and V is TRBV2; 8 bases line up with TRBD1. This CDR3 comprises 15 residues. CDR1 and CDR2 from the germline V gene are SNHLY and FYNNEI. V dropped 5 bases and J dropped 4; count of bases not matched to a gene: 9. CDR3 nucleotides: TGTGCCAGCAGTTCCGACAGGGGTGGGTTAGAGACCCAGTACTTC. Its protein is CASSSDRGGLETQYF.

V usage is TRBV27 and J usage is TRBJ1-1; 11 nucleotides align to TRBD1. Germline lookup yields CDR1 MNHEY and CDR2 SMNVEV (reference sequence). CDR3 length equals 18 residues. Germline trimming cut 1 base from V and 3 bases from J; bases unmatched to any gene: 10. The CDR3 loop is CASSLYWTGGNWYTEAFF. CDR3 sequence (DNA): TGTGCCAGCAGTTTATATTGGACAGGGGGCAACTGGTACACTGAAGCTTTCTTT.

The chain joins TRBV7-9 to TRBJ2-5; 10 bases fit TRBD2. V shed 2 bases and J 5 bases; nucleotides not matched to a gene: 5. This CDR3 comprises 15 residues. Germline V lookup: CDR1 SEHNR, CDR2 FQNEAQ (reference sequence). CDR3 nucleotide sequence: TGTGCCAGCAGCTTACTAGCGGGAGCCGGGGAGACCCAGTACTTC. This sequence encodes CASSLLAGAGETQYF.

The rearrangement links TRBV10-3 to TRBJ2-7; no reliable D call. CDR3 length equals 12 residues. Between the trimmed V and J ends, which lost 3 bases and 1 base, there was a span of 4 bases. The germline V gene has CDR1 ENHRY and CDR2 SYGVKD. The CDR3 bases are TGTGCCATCAGTGAAGCTTCCTACGAGCAGTACTTC. This gives the protein CAISEASYEQYF.